The text below deals with one T cell receptor (beta chain). Its specificity is unknown. Sample time point: newly diagnosed GD, antithyroid drugs for less than 3 months. The TCR library was made from RNA that had been extracted from PBMCs in TRIzol. Germline CDR1 reads SGHTA; CDR2 reads FQGTGA. The CDR3 has 13 amino acids. V was clipped by 5 bases and J by 10 bases, with 12 bases between them. This sample stems from a study of regulatory T cells in long-lasting Graves disease. TCR beta libraries were built with iRepertoire HTBI primers and Arm-PCR of CDR3 regions. TCRdb passed the multiplex PCR reads through MiXCR, listing each CDR3 protein once. The profile covers 680,000 or so distinct CDR3 sequences, with 16% appearing a single time and more than 15% taken by the ten largest. Whole-study results and caveats: Accuracy could have been hurt by small sample size.

These sequences were also reported in another study, on T cells in Graves' hyperthyroidism and ophthalmopathy. That source adds: Hyperthyroidism was newly diagnosed in patients aged 18 to 65 (duration under 2 months).

Sequences were derived from peripheral blood mononuclear cells (PBMCs), sampled at new diagnosis, from a patient treated with antithyroid drugs. The rearrangement links TRBV7-3 to TRBJ1-6; no firm D call. This clonotype originated in a woman in her twenties or thirties with Graves disease. Here the CDR3 reads CASSQTLGSPLHF. CDR3 nucleotides: TGTGCCAGCAGCCAAACTCTGGGCTCACCCCTCCACTTT.